Given below is one TCR beta chain in context. The germline V gene has CDR1 SGHAT and CDR2 FQNNGV. V dropped 3 bases and J dropped 10; count of bases not matched to a gene: 9. The CDR3 contains 15 residues. Using immunoSEQ multiplex PCR, the repertoire was profiled, and TCRdb retains in-frame clones only, with some absent. The sample carries hundreds of thousands of clones, around 74% recorded once. These data come from a study of shared clonotypes between healthy human individuals. This chain uses TRBV11-2 with TRBJ2-1, with TRBD2 matching 10 bases. This clonotype was sampled from a woman younger than 45 in good health. The sequenced sample consisted of memory CD4+ T cells sorted from blood. Subset in this sample: CD45RA-negative fraction. As DNA, the CDR3 is TGTGCCAGCAGCTTCATAAGCGGGAGGGCAAGGGAGCAGTTCTTC. Residues: CASSFISGRAREQFF.